This T cell receptor beta chain stems from a study of post-analysis software for immune sequencing data. The study's findings and limits: A few TRBV segments appeared more often in patients than in controls, and TRBV5-6, TRBV5-1 and TRBV20-1 were among these. Patients with multiple sclerosis recorded significantly lower normalized Chao1 diversity than controls, the study found.

Trimming pared 2 bases from V and 2 bases from J, leaving 10 bases between. CDR1 and CDR2 from the germline V gene are MDHEN and SYDVKM. The CDR3 is 15 residues long. For this clonotype: Its matching antigen is unknown.

cDNA libraries for TCR beta contained unique molecular identifiers. When about 0.9 to 10 million T cells were used, they gave roughly 500,000 cDNA molecules. TCRdb redid the calling of the PCR reads with MiXCR, one entry per CDR3 protein. The table has around 260,000 distinct CDR3 sequences, 36% seen once. Sequencing used blood. This sequence was found in a girl aged 10 to 17 with multiple sclerosis. The V gene is TRBV28, the J gene TRBJ1-5; unclear D gene. The CDR3 region has the DNA TGTGCCAGCAGTTTACAGGTGGGAGGCAATCAGCCCCAGCATTTT. Translating gives CASSLQVGGNQPQHF.